Each of the 17 T cell receptor beta chains below was sequenced from the same sample in a study of early T cells in non-severe SARS-CoV-2 infection. MiXCR, run by TCRdb on the 5' RACE reads, gives a single entry per CDR3 protein. The sample comprises 85,000 to 100,000 distinct CDR3 sequences, about 11% of which are singletons, and approximately 5% rests with the top ten. The sequenced sample consisted of whole blood. All receptors come from an adult who was a healthcare worker with PCR-confirmed SARS-CoV-2 infection or an uninfected control (not recorded which).

This clonotype was counted at least ten times. The J gene is TRBJ2-7, the V gene TRBV6-6; D is uncertain. Per the germline V gene, CDR1 is MNHNY and CDR2 is SVGAGI (reference sequence). The CDR3 sequence is 14 residues long. Trimming shortened V by 5 bases and J by 0 bases, and 11 bases separated the two germline ends. DNA of the CDR3: TGTGCCAGCAGTCCGACCGCTAGCTCCTACGAGCAGTACTTC. Amino acids: CASSPTASSYEQYF.

In this sample, this clonotype turned up many times. The chain couples TRBV20-1 to TRBJ1-5; D might be TRBD1 (5 bases). This CDR3 is 15 amino acids long. Germline CDR1 and CDR2: DFQATT and SNEGSKA (reference sequence). Between the trimmed V and J ends, which lost 0 bases and 3 bases, there was a span of 12 bases. CDR3 sequence: CSARDRVWNNQPQHF. The DNA for the CDR3 is TGCAGTGCTAGAGACAGGGTGTGGAACAATCAGCCCCAGCATTTT.

Only a few counts were recorded for this clonotype. The chain is built from TRBV2 and TRBJ2-3; 12 nucleotides line up with TRBD2. The CDR3 covers 15 residues. Germline V lookup: CDR1 SNHLY, CDR2 FYNNEI. The V and J ends lost 6 bases and 6 bases, in that order; junction bases with no gene match: 7. CDR3 nucleotide sequence: TGTGCCAGCAGCCCTAGCGGGAGGGCCTTGGATACGCAGTATTTT. Translated, it gives CASSPSGRALDTQYF.

This clonotype was counted ten times or more. The chain employs TRBV2 and TRBJ2-1; D unclear. Looked up from germline, CDR1 is SNHLY and CDR2 is FYNNEI. V was clipped by 6 bases and J by 3 bases, with 9 bases between them. The CDR3 spans 13 residues. CDR3 DNA sequence: TGTGCCAGCAGGGATGGATTCTACAATGAGCAGTTCTTC. Its protein is CASRDGFYNEQFF.

The V call is TRBV27, the J call TRBJ2-7; unclear D gene. The V gene lost 1 base and the J gene lost 0 bases, with 4 bases spanning the gap. The CDR3 totals 13 residues. Germline V gene lookup returns CDR1 MNHEY and CDR2 SMNVEV (reference sequence). The CDR3 loop is CASSLLASYEQYF. The CDR3 DNA follows: TGTGCCAGCAGTTTATTAGCCTCCTACGAGCAGTACTTC.

This clonotype was seen ten or more times. The chain links TRBV2 to TRBJ2-5, with 9 bases that match TRBD2. The V and J ends lost 4 bases and 1 base, in that order; junction bases with no gene match: 4. CDR3 length: 15 amino acids. The germline gives CDR1 SNHLY, CDR2 FYNNEI. The CDR3 here is CASSGPSGIQETQYF. The DNA of the CDR3 is TGTGCCAGCAGTGGGCCTAGCGGGATCCAAGAGACCCAGTACTTC.

The chain is built from TRBV7-9 and TRBJ2-2; the D is unclear. The CDR3 is 14 residues long. Germline V gene sequence: CDR1 SEHNR, CDR2 FQNEAQ (reference sequence). The germline V and J ends were trimmed by 3 bases and 1 base, with 6 bases remaining between them. The DNA of the CDR3 is TGTGCCAGCAGCTTTCAGCTGAACACCGGGGAGCTGTTTTTT. Protein: CASSFQLNTGELFF.

This clonotype was detected many times. Written as DNA, the CDR3 is TGTGCCAGCAGTGAGGGGGCAGCCCGGGGGAACACTGAAGCTTTCTTT. It yields the protein CASSEGAARGNTEAFF. The V and J genes are TRBV2 and TRBJ1-1; D might be TRBD1 (6 bases). This CDR3 spans 16 amino acids. Between the trimmed V and J ends, which lost 3 bases and 1 base, there was a span of 15 bases. Germline V gene sequence: CDR1 SNHLY, CDR2 FYNNEI.

This clonotype appeared once. The gene calls are TRBV6-5 and TRBJ1-1; possible D gene TRBD1, 5 bases. V lost 4 bases and J lost 1, with 13 bases in between. The CDR3 covers 15 residues. Germline CDR1 is MNHEY and CDR2 is SVGAGI. CDR3: CASSSPAGRNTEAFF. The DNA of the CDR3 is TGTGCCAGCAGTTCCCCCGCAGGGAGGAACACTGAAGCTTTCTTT.

The table lists this clonotype with many counts. The V call is TRBV10-3, the J call TRBJ1-5; D not certain. V was pared by 0 bases and J by 0 bases, with 3 bases between. Germline CDR1 is ENHRY and CDR2 is SYGVKD. The CDR3 sequence is 14 residues long. CDR3 in DNA: TGTGCCATCAGTGAGTCTGTTAGCAATCAGCCCCAGCATTTT. It specifies CAISESVSNQPQHF.

As regards this clonotype: One junction end does not reproduce the germline sequence, and a read error may be involved. The rearrangement uses TRBV6-5 and TRBJ1-1; D is unclear. The germline gives CDR1 MNHEY, CDR2 SVGAGI. This CDR3 has 13 amino acids. The CDR3 DNA is TGCGCCAGCAGTTACTCCCCCCACACTGAAGCTTTCTTT. Encoded protein: CASSYSPHTEAFF.

This clonotype was counted many times. The chain recombines TRBV5-1 with TRBJ2-5; TRBD1 is a possible D gene (5 bases). V lost 0 bases, J lost 1 base, and 10 bases lay in between. This CDR3 region has 15 residues. From germline, CDR1 is SGHRS and CDR2 YFSETQ. Here the CDR3 DNA reads TGCGCCAGCAGCTTGGATTCAGGGCCCCAAGAGACCCAGTACTTC. Translated: CASSLDSGPQETQYF.

The chain is built from TRBV5-1 and TRBJ2-1, with 7 nucleotides matching TRBD1. V was clipped by 0 bases and J by 1 base; unmatched bases: 1. The CDR3 length is 15 residues. Germline CDR1 is SGHRS and CDR2 is YFSETQ. CDR3 nucleotide sequence: TGCGCCAGCAGCTTGGCGGGACAGTCCTACAATGAGCAGTTCTTC. As protein: CASSLAGQSYNEQFF.

This clonotype occurred a few times. In nucleotides, the CDR3 is TGTGCCAGCAGTATCACTAGCGGGTTGAGCACAGATACGCAGTATTTT. Protein sequence: CASSITSGLSTDTQYF. The chain uses TRBV27 and TRBJ2-3, with 9 bases lining up with TRBD2. Germline assignment: CDR1 MNHEY and CDR2 SMNVEV (reference sequence). With 5 bases clipped from V and 0 bases from J, the junction kept 6 bases outside the gene matches. The CDR3 runs to 16 residues.

This clonotype was picked up many times. The chain joins TRBV7-3 to TRBJ1-1; 7 bases are shared with TRBD1. Germline loops: CDR1 SGHTA, CDR2 FQGTGA. CDR3 length: 14 amino acids. V lost 5 bases and J lost 4; bases outside the gene matches: 7. CDR3 DNA: TGTGCCAGCAGCGCACAGGGGTATAGCACTGAAGCTTTCTTT. It is translated as CASSAQGYSTEAFF.

This clonotype was seen more than once but under ten times. J is TRBJ2-3 and V is TRBV24-1; 14 nucleotides line up with TRBD2. The CDR3 runs to 22 residues. CDR1 is KGHDR and CDR2 is SFDVKD in the germline V gene. V shed 1 base and J 2 bases; nucleotides not matched to a gene: 16. This CDR3 is CATSDLTTGTSGSSEPTDTQYF. Written as DNA, the CDR3 is TGTGCCACCAGTGATTTAACCACGGGGACTAGCGGGAGCTCAGAACCCACAGATACGCAGTATTTT.

Many counts were recorded for this clonotype. The chain employs TRBV6-5 and TRBJ1-1; D not resolved. The germline V and J ends were trimmed by 7 bases and 6 bases, with 12 bases remaining between them. CDR1 and CDR2 from the germline V gene are MNHEY and SVGAGI. The CDR3 spans 12 residues. CDR3 protein: CASKVENAEAFF. The CDR3 nucleotides are TGTGCCAGCAAGGTGGAAAACGCTGAAGCTTTCTTT.